Presented here are 16 T cell receptor beta chains from one specimen sequenced in a study of blood T cell repertoires in COVID-19. Assay used: immunoSEQ multiplex PCR; TCRdb lists only in-frame clones, some missing. The sample includes under 300,000 clones, around 88% seen only once; the top ten take roughly 8.3%. Material for sequencing was PBMCs or T cells enriched from blood (not recorded which). These receptors all come from a man between 35 and 55 years old who had recovered from COVID-19.

The chain joins TRBV29-1 to TRBJ2-1; no reliable D call. V was clipped by 7 bases and J by 4 bases, with 11 bases between them. This CDR3 is 12 amino acids long. Germline V gene lookup returns CDR1 SQVTM and CDR2 ANQGSEA. The CDR3 DNA reads TGCAGCGCCCTATCGTGGTACAATGAGCAGTTCTTC. This translates into CSALSWYNEQFF.

The gene calls are TRBV7-9 and TRBJ1-5, with TRBD1 matching over 8 bases. V gave up 4 bases and J gave up 1 base; unmatched junction bases: 3. The CDR3 runs to 15 residues. Germline V gene sequence: CDR1 SEHNR, CDR2 FQNEAQ (reference sequence). CDR3: CASSSDRESNQPQHF. The CDR3 nucleotides read TGTGCCAGCAGCTCGGACAGGGAGAGCAATCAGCCCCAGCATTTT.

The CDR3 sequence: CASSLGYRGYEQYF. Here the CDR3 DNA reads TGTGCCAGCAGCTTAGGGTACAGGGGTTACGAGCAGTACTTC. The chain links TRBV11-2 to TRBJ2-7; 7 bases align to TRBD1. Losses at the gene ends were 1 base for V and 4 bases for J; bases not matched to a gene: 4. Germline-derived CDR1 and CDR2 are SGHAT and FQNNGV. The CDR3 loop spans 14 amino acids.

CDR3 bases: TGTGCCAGCACCCAAGGCCCTGTGGGGAGAGGCTACACCTTC. It translates to CASTQGPVGRGYTF. This chain links TRBV11-1 with TRBJ1-2, with D unclear. There are 14 residues in the CDR3. The germline gives CDR1 SGHAT, CDR2 FQDESV (reference sequence). The V end was cut by 7 bases, the J end by 8 bases, with 20 bases between.

The V gene is TRBV28, the J gene TRBJ2-4; 11 bases are shared with TRBD1. The CDR3 is 13 residues long. The J segment lost 7 bases and the V segment lost 6 bases, leaving 2 bases of the junction unmatched. Germline CDR1 reads MDHEN; CDR2 reads SYDVKM. CDR3 in amino acids: CASRRTGGNIQYF. Here the CDR3 DNA reads TGTGCCAGCAGGAGGACAGGGGGCAACATTCAGTACTTC.

This chain connects TRBV19 to TRBJ2-1; the D gene is possibly TRBD1 (6 bases). V shed 2 bases and J shed 5 bases, with 13 bases lying between them. Germline V gives CDR1 LNHDA, CDR2 SQIVND (reference sequence). The CDR3 consists of 15 residues. The CDR3 is CASSIRTGQNNEQFF. As DNA, the CDR3 is TGTGCCAGTAGTATACGAACCGGACAGAACAATGAGCAGTTCTTC.

V is TRBV9 and J is TRBJ1-1; 8 bases match TRBD1. V lost 4 bases, J lost 5 bases, and 13 bases stayed unmatched. Germline V lookup: CDR1 SGDLS, CDR2 YYNGEE. The CDR3 loop spans 16 amino acids. CDR3 DNA: TGTGCCAGCAGCCTAAAACTGGACAGGGCGGGGACTGAAGCTTTCTTT. This encodes CASSLKLDRAGTEAFF.

This chain connects TRBV29-1 to TRBJ1-2; 12 bases are a match to TRBD1. Losses at the gene ends were 5 bases for V and 1 base for J; bases not matched to a gene: 8. The germline CDR1 and CDR2 sequences are SQVTM and ANQGSEA. The CDR3 extends over 16 amino acids. CDR3 DNA: TGCAGCGTTACCGGGACAGGGGGCCTCGGTAACTATGGCTACACCTTC. Translation gives CSVTGTGGLGNYGYTF.

The chain recombines TRBV5-1 with TRBJ2-5; D is possibly TRBD2 (5 bases). This CDR3 is built from 17 residues. Germline V gives CDR1 SGHRS, CDR2 YFSETQ. With 0 bases removed from V and 5 bases from J, the gap between germline ends came to 20 bases. The CDR3 loop reads CASSLEFPRPSWETQYF. As DNA, the CDR3 is TGCGCCAGCAGCTTGGAATTCCCTCGGCCTAGCTGGGAGACCCAGTACTTC.

J is TRBJ2-7 and V is TRBV28; 9 nucleotides match TRBD1. V lost 7 bases and J lost 3; bases outside the gene matches: 10. There are 15 residues in the CDR3. Germline CDR1 reads MDHEN; CDR2 reads SYDVKM. The CDR3: CASTGTGGAFYEQYF. The CDR3 DNA reads TGTGCCAGCACCGGAACAGGGGGCGCGTTCTACGAGCAGTACTTC.

This clone appeared many times. The chain links TRBV5-4 to TRBJ1-2, with unresolved D. The CDR3 totals 15 residues. Germline assignment: CDR1 SGHNT and CDR2 YYREEE (reference sequence). V was clipped by 0 bases and J by 0 bases, with 9 bases between them. CDR3 nucleotide sequence: TGTGCCAGCAGCTTGGAGCGAGTATCTAACTATGGCTACACCTTC. This encodes CASSLERVSNYGYTF.

The V call is TRBV7-8, the J call TRBJ2-2; no reliable D call. From germline, CDR1 is SGHVS and CDR2 FQNEAQ. Trimming took off 2 bases at V and 2 bases at J, with 6 bases between the two ends. CDR3 length equals 14 residues. CDR3 DNA: TGTGCCAGCAGCTTAAGAGATAACACCGGGGAGCTGTTTTTT. Its protein is CASSLRDNTGELFF.

CDR3 region: CTTTGTGGYGQYF. DNA for the CDR3: TGTACTACCACTGGGACAGGGGGTTATGGGCAGTACTTC. J is TRBJ2-7 and V is TRBV28, with TRBD1 matching 11 bases. From germline, CDR1 is MDHEN and CDR2 SYDVKM. This CDR3 is built from 13 residues.

This chain joins TRBV7-2 and TRBJ2-7, with a weak D call TRBD2 (6 bases). The CDR3 spans 17 residues. Trimming left V 5 bases short and J 7 bases short, with 27 bases between. Germline loops: CDR1 SGHTA, CDR2 FQGNSA. This chain's CDR3 is CASSLRRDWSSLQEQYF. The CDR3 DNA reads as TGTGCCAGCAGCCTAAGACGGGACTGGAGTTCTCTTCAGGAGCAGTACTTC.

The V call is TRBV10-3, the J call TRBJ1-2; 7 bases fit TRBD1. The V segment lost 0 bases and the J segment 4 bases; nucleotides outside the gene matches: 5. Per the germline V gene, CDR1 is ENHRY and CDR2 is SYGVKD. This CDR3 is built from 15 residues. CDR3 sequence: CAISESTGVSYGYTF. CDR3 in DNA: TGTGCCATCAGTGAGTCCACAGGGGTTAGCTATGGCTACACCTTC.

J is TRBJ1-4 and V is TRBV3-1 (or the pseudogene TRBV3-2), with a possible D match to TRBD1 (5 bases). The V and J ends lost 2 bases and 5 bases respectively, with 21 bases between them. Germline V gene data show CDR1 as LGHDT and CDR2 as YNNKEL (reference sequence). This CDR3 contains 18 residues. CDR3 loop: CASSQIVEIGQANEKLFF. The CDR3, as DNA: TGTGCCAGCAGCCAAATAGTGGAGATCGGACAAGCCAATGAAAAACTGTTTTTT.